This T cell receptor (beta chain) was retrieved from a study of T cell responses to AZD1222 COVID-19 vaccine. Looking at the study overall: Timing groups of about 4 and about 12 weeks for second doses were pooled.

To note about this clone: Its matching antigen is unknown.

The method was immunoSEQ multiplex PCR; TCRdb's version includes in-frame clones alone and lacks a portion of them. The sample lists tens of thousands of clones, roughly 90% seen once, with about 1.2% in the top ten. Germline V lookup: CDR1 SGHTS, CDR2 YDEGEE. J gave up 0 bases and V 2 bases, and 11 bases lay outside the gene matches. This CDR3 is 20 amino acids long. Study results and limitations: Receipt of two AZD1222 doses was followed by a rise in Spike-specific TCR breadth and depth.

The chain couples TRBV5-8 to TRBJ1-6, with 10 nucleotides matching TRBD1. Sequenced material: peripheral blood, taken on day 0 of AZD1222 vaccination. The receptor's source is an adult in good health. Written as DNA, the CDR3 is TGTGCCAGCAGCTTTTACGGGACAGGGGACTTTAACTCCTATAATTCACCCCTCCACTTT. It translates to CASSFYGTGDFNSYNSPLHF. Drawing the rest from reference TRBV5-8 and TRBJ1-6, the complete variable domain is EAGVTQSPTHLIKTRGQQATLRCSPISGHTSVYWYQQALGLGLQFLLWYDEGEERNRGNFPPRFSGRQFPNYSSELNVNALELEDSALYLCASSFYGTGDFNSYNSPLHFGNGTRLTVT.